This is a list of T cell receptor beta chains from one sample in a study of CD8+CD57+ T cells in acquired aplastic anemia. TCRdb processed the reads anew with MiXCR; each CDR3 protein has one entry. The sample lists roughly 120,000 distinct CDR3 sequences; 45% to 60% were seen once. Sequences were obtained from sorted CD4+, CD8+, or CD8+CD57+ T cells (not recorded which) from PBMCs. All receptors come from a human donor with aplastic anemia. CDR3s include the opening cysteine and the closing phenylalanine or tryptophan. D genes are given only for firm matches. The listing skips clone size in some rows; elsewhere it reads once, few, many or a size class.

clone size,V gene,D gene,J gene,CDR3 DNA,CDR3 protein
NA,TRBV12-3/TRBV12-4,TRBD2,TRBJ2-5,TGTGCCAGCAGTGAGGCGCTAGCGGGGGGAGAGACCCAGTACTTC,CASSEALAGGETQYF
many,TRBV5-6,NA,TRBJ1-6,TGTGCCAGCAGCTTGGGTGGGCAGGGACCCCTCCACTTT,CASSLGGQGPLHF
NA,TRBV12-3/TRBV12-4,TRBD1,TRBJ1-4,TGTGCCAGCAACGGACAGGAGGGTCGAACTAATGAAAAACTGTTTTTT,CASNGQEGRTNEKLFF
NA,TRBV29-1,TRBD1,TRBJ2-2,TGCAGCGTTGGTTTGGGACAGGGCACCGGGGAGCTGTTTTTT,CSVGLGQGTGELFF
many,TRBV10-3,TRBD1,TRBJ1-5,TGTGCCATCAAAAACCCGGACAGGGGGAGCAATCAGCCCCAGCATTTT,CAIKNPDRGSNQPQHF
once,TRBV20-1,NA,TRBJ1-2,TGCAGTGCTAGCCGGCTACAGGGTAACTATGGCTACACCTTC,CSASRLQGNYGYTF
NA,TRBV10-2,NA,TRBJ1-6,TGCGCCAGCAGTTACAGGGAGGGCTCACCCCTCCACTTT,CASSYREGSPLHF
many,TRBV20-1,TRBD2,TRBJ2-7,TGCAGTGCTAGAGATAGGACTAGCGGGATCTACGAGCAGTACTTC,CSARDRTSGIYEQYF
NA,TRBV2,NA,TRBJ1-6,TGTGCCAGCAGGGTGTCCAGTCCAAATTCACCCCTCCACTTT,CASRVSSPNSPLHF
NA,TRBV10-3,NA,TRBJ2-3,TGTGCCATCAGTGACTACGACAGGCTCGGTCTTCTGGCCCCTGAAAATACGCAGTATTTT,CAISDYDRLGLLAPENTQYF
many,TRBV6-5,NA,TRBJ1-6,TGTGCCAGCAGTTATCCCTACCGGGGAGGGGTTAATTCACCCCTCCACTTT,CASSYPYRGGVNSPLHF
NA,TRBV20-1,NA,TRBJ1-6,TGCAGTCCTGACAGCGAGCCCTATAATTCACCCCTCCACTTT,CSPDSEPYNSPLHF
NA,TRBV7-8,NA,TRBJ1-1,TGTGCCAGCAGCCGTCAGGAGCTGAACACTGAAGCTTTCTTT,CASSRQELNTEAFF
NA,TRBV19,TRBD2,TRBJ2-1,TGTGCCAGTGTGACTAGCGGGGGGGCCCATGAGCAGTTCTTC,CASVTSGGAHEQFF
many,TRBV5-1,TRBD2,TRBJ2-7,TGCGCCAGCAGCTTAACTAGCGGGAGTAACTACGAGCAGTACTTC,CASSLTSGSNYEQYF